This passage covers 25 T cell receptor beta chains from one sample sequenced in a study of cytomegalovirus exposure and HLA in healthy donors. A multiplex PCR was run with 60 Vbeta primers and 13 Jbeta primers. The method was immunoSEQ multiplex PCR; TCRdb's version includes in-frame clones alone and lacks a portion of them. Counted here are approximately 160,000 clones, less than 90% occurring once; the ten biggest clones make up roughly 4%. Material for sequencing was PBMCs. The source is a man aged 50 or older in good health and CMV-seropositive.

The chain links TRBV7-8 to TRBJ2-1; 8 positions match TRBD1. Trimming at V came to 2 bases and at J to 6 bases, leaving 9 bases not matched to a gene. The germline V gene encodes CDR1 SGHVS and CDR2 FQNEAQ. This CDR3 has 16 residues. The CDR3 coding sequence is TGTGCCAGCAGCTTAAGGACAGGGTCGGAGCGCAATGAGCAGTTCTTC. Its translation is CASSLRTGSERNEQFF. The full variable domain, completed using reference TRBV7-8 and TRBJ2-1, is GAGVSQSPRYKVAKRGQDVALRCDPISGHVSLFWYQQALGQGPEFLTYFQNEAQLDKSGLPSDRFFAERPEGSVSTLKIQRTQQEDSAVYLCASSLRTGSERNEQFFGPGTRLTVL.

A word on this clone: Different DNA sequences within this sample yield the same CDR3. The chain recombines TRBV6-1 with TRBJ2-7, with D perhaps matching TRBD2 (7 bases). Per the germline V gene, CDR1 is MNHNS and CDR2 is SASEGT. The CDR3 contains 15 residues. V was pared by 6 bases and J by 3 bases, with 18 bases between. CDR3 region: CASRGIQGGGYEQYF. The CDR3 region has the DNA TGTGCCAGCAGGGGCATACAGGGAGGGGGCTACGAGCAGTACTTC.

The chain links TRBV4-1 to TRBJ2-1, with D uncertain. Germline CDR1 and CDR2: MGHRA and YSYEKL. The CDR3 consists of 14 residues. The V end was cut by 3 bases, the J end by 8 bases, with 14 bases between. The CDR3 protein is CASSHTQNVDEQFF. CDR3 DNA: TGCGCCAGCAGCCATACACAAAACGTCGATGAGCAGTTCTTC.

The V and J genes are TRBV29-1 and TRBJ1-1; the D is unclear. The CDR3 contains 11 residues. Per the germline V gene, CDR1 is SQVTM and CDR2 is ANQGSEA. Deletions cut 3 bases from V and 10 bases from J, with 12 bases between. The CDR3 reads CSVDEGWGAFF. The CDR3 region has the DNA TGCAGCGTTGATGAGGGTTGGGGAGCTTTCTTT.

CDR3 bases: TGTGCCAGCAGCTCAACAGGGATCGGCTACAATGAGCAGTTCTTC. Translating it yields CASSSTGIGYNEQFF. The gene calls are TRBV13 and TRBJ2-1; a possible D gene is TRBD1 (6 bases). CDR1 is PRHDT, CDR2 FYEKMQ, per germline (reference sequence). CDR3 size: 15 residues. V lost 4 bases to trimming and J lost 3 bases, with 13 bases between them.

This rearrangement joins TRBV18 to TRBJ1-6, with a tentative D call TRBD1 (6 bases). The germline V gene encodes CDR1 KGHSH and CDR2 LQKENI. The CDR3 consists of 14 residues. The ends were cut back, 3 bases at V and 10 bases at J, with 13 bases in the middle. CDR3 nucleotide sequence: TGTGCCAGCTCACCTCAGACAGGTCACTCACCCCTCCACTTT. This encodes CASSPQTGHSPLHF.

The chain recombines TRBV4-2 with TRBJ2-7; 8 nucleotides align to TRBD2. Germline-derived CDR1 and CDR2 are LGHNA and YNFKEQ. With 4 bases clipped from V and 4 bases from J, the junction kept 9 bases outside the gene matches. CDR3 length: 15 residues. The CDR3 region has the DNA TGTGCCAGCAGCCTGCACGCGGGGGGCTTATACGAGCAGTACTTC. Its protein is CASSLHAGGLYEQYF.

J is TRBJ1-2 and V is TRBV15, with D perhaps matching TRBD1 (6 bases). V lost 4 bases and J lost 8, with 20 bases in between. The CDR3 spans 15 residues. Germline loops: CDR1 LNHNV, CDR2 YYDKDF (reference sequence). The CDR3 region is CATSTRRGASGGYTF. CDR3 nucleotide sequence: TGTGCCACCAGCACCCGGCGGGGGGCGAGTGGAGGCTACACCTTC. Together with reference TRBV15 and TRBJ1-2, the CDR3 gives the full variable domain: DAMVIQNPRYQVTQFGKPVTLSCSQTLNHNVMYWYQQKSSQAPKLLFHYYDKDFNNEADTPDNFQSRRPNTSFCFLDIRSPGLGDTAMYLCATSTRRGASGGYTFGSGTRLTVV.

About this clone itself: Other DNA sequences from this sample encode an identical CDR3 as well. The chain has TRBV5-1 and TRBJ2-4; 8 bases line up with TRBD1. The CDR3 runs 13 residues. CDR1 and CDR2 (germline): SGHRS, YFSETQ. V shed 4 bases, J shed 9 bases, and the junction held 6 bases outside the gene matches. For the CDR3, the DNA is TGCGCCAGCAGCCTCGGACAGGGAGGCATTCAGTACTTC. Protein: CASSLGQGGIQYF.

This clone showed up just once. The chain uses TRBV30 and TRBJ2-1; 9 bases are a match to TRBD1. Per the germline V gene, CDR1 is GTSNPN and CDR2 is SVGIG (reference sequence). V was clipped by 6 bases and J by 2 bases; unmatched bases: 8. This CDR3 region has 15 residues. The CDR3 protein is CACLRRDRAYNEQFF. The CDR3 DNA reads TGTGCCTGTCTGAGACGGGACAGGGCCTACAATGAGCAGTTCTTC. The full variable domain, its missing parts supplied by reference TRBV30 and TRBJ2-1, is SQTIHQWPATLVQPVGSPLSLECTVEGTSNPNLYWYRQAAGRGLQLLFYSVGIGQISSEVPQNLSASRPQDRQFILSSKKLLLSDSGFYLCACLRRDRAYNEQFFGPGTRLTVL.

The chain is built from TRBV7-9 and TRBJ2-2; 11 nucleotides line up with TRBD2. This CDR3 spans 16 amino acids. Germline V gives CDR1 SEHNR, CDR2 FQNEAQ (reference sequence). The V gene end was trimmed by 3 bases and the J gene end by 4 bases; junction bases not matched to a gene: 4. CDR3 amino acids: CASSFVLAGGTGELFF. The CDR3 DNA sequence: TGTGCCAGCAGCTTTGTCCTAGCGGGAGGCACCGGGGAGCTGTTTTTT.

The V gene is TRBV6-6, the J gene TRBJ1-2; 7 nucleotides match TRBD1. V dropped 0 bases and J dropped 6; count of bases not matched to a gene: 4. CDR1 MNHNY and CDR2 SVGAGI come from the germline V gene (reference sequence). CDR3 length: 14 amino acids. CDR3 amino acids: CASSYSPGTDGYTF. CDR3 nucleotides: TGTGCCAGCAGTTACTCGCCCGGGACAGATGGCTACACCTTC.

The chain is built from TRBV5-1 and TRBJ1-4, with TRBD1 matching over 11 bases. The CDR3 is 15 residues long. J gave up 8 bases and V 4 bases, and 7 bases lay outside the gene matches. Germline lookup yields CDR1 SGHRS and CDR2 YFSETQ. CDR3 nucleotide sequence: TGCGCCAGCAGCCCCCGGACAGGGGGCGCGGAAAAACTGTTTTTT. Amino acid sequence: CASSPRTGGAEKLFF.

The V gene is TRBV6-1, the J gene TRBJ1-1; 10 bases map to TRBD1. This CDR3 has 14 residues. V lost 4 bases to trimming and J lost 6 bases; unmatched junction nucleotides: 5. Per germline, CDR1 MNHNS and CDR2 SASEGT. The chain's CDR3 is CASSGRDRGPEAFF. The DNA of the CDR3 is TGTGCCAGCAGTGGCCGGGACAGGGGCCCTGAAGCTTTCTTT.

The chain carries TRBV27 and TRBJ2-6, with D possibly TRBD2 on 5 matching bases. V was shortened by 4 bases and J by 4 bases, with 20 bases between the two germline ends. The CDR3 runs to 18 residues. Germline V CDR1 and CDR2: MNHEY, SMNVEV (reference sequence). The CDR3 nucleotides read TGTGCCAGCAGTTCACCCCGGGGTCCTATGGAAGGGGCCAACGTCCTGACTTTC. Translating gives CASSSPRGPMEGANVLTF.

The CDR3 spells CASSFSGGPYNEQFF. DNA of the CDR3: TGTGCCAGCAGCTTTAGCGGGGGCCCCTACAATGAGCAGTTCTTC. V and J are TRBV7-2 and TRBJ2-1; 9 bases match TRBD2. V trimming: 3 bases; J trimming: 2 bases; junction bases outside the gene matches: 2. Germline lookup yields CDR1 SGHTA and CDR2 FQGNSA. The CDR3 runs to 15 residues.

The V call is TRBV11-2, the J call TRBJ2-5; 7 nucleotides align to TRBD1. The CDR3 loop spans 15 amino acids. Germline assignment: CDR1 SGHAT and CDR2 FQNNGV. The V and J ends lost 4 bases and 0 bases, in that order; junction bases with no gene match: 5. Written as DNA, the CDR3 is TGTGCCAGCAGCTATCAGGGGGAGTACCAAGAGACCCAGTACTTC. Its translation is CASSYQGEYQETQYF.

This clone has just a few counts. The chain employs TRBV7-9 and TRBJ2-5, with TRBD2 matching over 9 bases. CDR1 and CDR2 from the germline V gene are SEHNR and FQNEAQ (reference sequence). The CDR3 covers 15 residues. J lost 4 bases, V lost 5 bases, and 8 bases had no gene match. CDR3: CASSRSSGGAETQYF. The DNA for the CDR3 is TGTGCCAGCAGCAGGAGTAGCGGGGGTGCAGAGACCCAGTACTTC.

The chain couples TRBV7-3 to TRBJ1-1; D unclear. The V gene lost 3 bases and the J gene lost 3 bases, with 11 bases spanning the gap. The CDR3 is made up of 14 amino acids. Germline V gene lookup returns CDR1 SGHTA and CDR2 FQGTGA. The CDR3 region is CASSLTPTDTEAFF. The CDR3 DNA is TGTGCCAGCAGCTTGACACCCACGGACACTGAAGCTTTCTTT.

The chain is built from TRBV7-2 and TRBJ2-3; D is ambiguous. The V end lost 5 bases, the J end lost 2 bases, and 5 bases lay between the germline ends. The CDR3 runs 12 residues. Germline V gene lookup returns CDR1 SGHTA and CDR2 FQGNSA. For the CDR3, the DNA is TGTGCCAGCAGCATCCTCACAGATACGCAGTATTTT. It codes for CASSILTDTQYF.

V is TRBV5-1 and J is TRBJ1-4; TRBD1 agrees at 7 bases. Trimming at V came to 5 bases and at J to 7 bases, leaving 8 bases not matched to a gene. The germline CDR1 and CDR2 sequences are SGHRS and YFSETQ. CDR3 length: 14 amino acids. The CDR3 nucleotides read TGCGCCAGCAGTCGGGGGTCAGGGGGTGAAAAACTGTTTTTT. Its translation: CASSRGSGGEKLFF.

The V and J genes are TRBV7-9 and TRBJ2-7, with 13 positions matching TRBD2. The junction had 9 bases not matched to a gene; V was cut back by 4 bases and J by 3 bases. This CDR3 comprises 17 residues. Germline CDR1 reads SEHNR; CDR2 reads FQNEAQ (reference sequence). The CDR3 sequence: CASSSPRTSGSIYEQYF. The CDR3 region has the DNA TGTGCCAGCAGCTCACCCCGGACTAGCGGGAGTATCTACGAGCAGTACTTC.

The chain recombines TRBV28 with TRBJ2-3; D may be TRBD1 (5 bases). Trimming pared 2 bases from V and 7 bases from J, leaving 10 bases between. The germline gives CDR1 MDHEN, CDR2 SYDVKM. The CDR3 spans 13 residues. In nucleotides, the CDR3 is TGTGCCAGCAGTTTAGAGCCAGGGTATACGCAGTATTTT. As protein: CASSLEPGYTQYF.

The CDR3 DNA sequence: TGTGCCAGCAGCTTAGGGGTGACAGGGGACAATGAGCAGTTCTTC. Translation: CASSLGVTGDNEQFF. The gene calls are TRBV7-9 and TRBJ2-1; the match to TRBD1 covers 8 bases. V was clipped by 1 base and J by 5 bases; unmatched bases: 4. In germline, CDR1 is SEHNR, CDR2 FQNEAQ (reference sequence). The CDR3 totals 15 residues.

This chain joins TRBV13 and TRBJ1-1; tentatively, D is TRBD1 (6 bases). The CDR3 loop spans 15 amino acids. Trimming shortened V by 0 bases and J by 4 bases, and 12 bases separated the two germline ends. The germline CDR1 and CDR2 sequences are PRHDT and FYEKMQ (reference sequence). CDR3: CASSLGRGGVTEAFF. The CDR3, as DNA: TGTGCCAGCAGCTTAGGCAGGGGTGGGGTCACTGAAGCTTTCTTT.